A selection of T cell receptor beta chains follows, all from one sample in a study of control samples from healthy donors and cancer patients. Sequencing was performed with immunoSEQ multiplex PCR; in TCRdb, only in-frame clones are kept and a portion is missing. The sample gives 95,000 to 150,000 clones, around 92% of which show up once; approximately 0.58% is in the top ten. Sequencing input: PBMCs. These receptor sequences come from an elderly man with head and neck cancer. CDR3s include the opening cysteine and the closing phenylalanine or tryptophan. Fields, in order: D gene, clone size, J gene, V gene, CDR3 DNA, CDR3 protein. The D gene is left open where the match is weak. Some rows have no size entry. The others give once, few or many, or a class for an expanded clone.

D: TRBD1
size: -
J: TRBJ1-5
V: TRBV5-1
DNA: TGCGCCAGCAGCCTCGGGACAGGGGGGAGCAATCAGCCCCAGCATTTT
CDR3: CASSLGTGGSNQPQHF

D: -
size: -
J: TRBJ1-3
V: TRBV19
DNA: TGTGCCAGTAAAACAGCGAGATTTGGAAACACCATATATTTT
CDR3: CASKTARFGNTIYF

D: TRBD1
size: -
J: TRBJ2-7
V: TRBV30
DNA: TGTGCCTGGAGCCGGGACAGGGGAAGAAGCGAGCAGTACTTC
CDR3: CAWSRDRGRSEQYF

D: -
size: -
J: TRBJ1-5
V: TRBV27
DNA: TGTGCCAGCAGTTTTGTAGGGATGGATCAGCCCCAGCATTTT
CDR3: CASSFVGMDQPQHF

D: -
size: -
J: TRBJ1-2
V: TRBV7-8
DNA: TGTGCCAGCAGCTTAGACCCAGCTAACTATGGCTACACCTTC
CDR3: CASSLDPANYGYTF

D: -
size: -
J: TRBJ2-2
V: TRBV10-2
DNA: TGCGCCAGCAGAGAGGAATGGTCGGGTACCGGGGAGCTGTTTTTT
CDR3: CASREEWSGTGELFF

D: -
size: -
J: TRBJ2-2
V: TRBV6-6
DNA: TGTGCCAGCAGTTGGCGGAGACCCAACACCGGGGAGCTGTTTTTT
CDR3: CASSWRRPNTGELFF

D: TRBD2
size: once
J: TRBJ2-1
V: TRBV27
DNA: TGTGCCAGCAGTTTGATCGGGGGGGCCTATGAGCAGTTCTTC
CDR3: CASSLIGGAYEQFF

D: -
size: -
J: TRBJ2-6
V: TRBV5-1
DNA: TGCGCCAGCAGCCCACGCTTCGGGGGGGCCAACGTCCTGACTTTC
CDR3: CASSPRFGGANVLTF

D: -
size: -
J: TRBJ1-4
V: TRBV6-6
DNA: TGTGCCAGTTTGCGGAATGAAAAACTGTTTTTT
CDR3: CASLRNEKLFF

D: TRBD1
size: once
J: TRBJ1-1
V: TRBV5-5
DNA: TGTGCCAGCAGCTTTTACCCACCGGGACAGGGGGCCCCGATGAACACTGAAGCTTTCTTT
CDR3: CASSFYPPGQGAPMNTEAFF

D: -
size: -
J: TRBJ2-7
V: TRBV6-2/TRBV6-3
DNA: TGTGCCAGCAGTTACGGGGTAGCAGTCGAGCAGTACTTC
CDR3: CASSYGVAVEQYF

D: -
size: -
J: TRBJ2-7
V: TRBV2
DNA: TGTGCCAGCAGTGGGGGGCACTACGAGCAGTACTTC
CDR3: CASSGGHYEQYF

D: -
size: -
J: TRBJ1-5
V: TRBV6-6
DNA: TGTGCCAGCAAGGGGACCGGGATCAATCAGCCCCAGCATTTT
CDR3: CASKGTGINQPQHF

D: -
size: -
J: TRBJ1-5
V: TRBV10-3
DNA: TGTGCCATCAAGGGCGGCAATCAGCCCCAGCATTTT
CDR3: CAIKGGNQPQHF

D: -
size: -
J: TRBJ2-1
V: TRBV5-1
DNA: TGCGCCAGCAGCTTGGGGTCGGAGGGGTACAATGAGCAGTTCTTC
CDR3: CASSLGSEGYNEQFF

D: -
size: -
J: TRBJ2-2
V: TRBV4-2
DNA: TGTGCCAGCGGGGAGGGGGCGCGGAACACCGGGGAGCTGTTTTTT
CDR3: CASGEGARNTGELFF

D: -
size: -
J: TRBJ1-2
V: TRBV11-2
DNA: TGTGCCAGCAGCTTGTATCGTGGCTACACCTTC
CDR3: CASSLYRGYTF

D: -
size: -
J: TRBJ2-7
V: TRBV11-3
DNA: TGTGCCAGCAGCTTTCGCCTCAAGAACCTCTGGCGCGAGCAGTACTTC
CDR3: CASSFRLKNLWREQYF

D: TRBD2
size: -
J: TRBJ2-7
V: TRBV19
DNA: TGTGCCAGTAGTATGACGAAGCGGGGAGGCCTCTACGAGCAGTACTTC
CDR3: CASSMTKRGGLYEQYF

D: -
size: -
J: TRBJ1-6
V: TRBV30
DNA: TGTGCCTGGAGTGTAACCGTTTCTAATTCACCCCTCCACTTT
CDR3: CAWSVTVSNSPLHF

D: -
size: -
J: TRBJ1-2
V: TRBV27
DNA: TGTGCCAGCCCGGCGGGGAATGGCTACACCTTC
CDR3: CASPAGNGYTF

D: TRBD2
size: -
J: TRBJ2-1
V: TRBV6-6
DNA: TGTGCCAGCAGACCTAGCGGGGGTACCAATGAGCAGTTCTTC
CDR3: CASRPSGGTNEQFF

D: -
size: -
J: TRBJ2-3
V: TRBV3-1/TRBV3-2
DNA: TGTGCCAGCAGCTCAAGGGGCACAGATACGCAGTATTTT
CDR3: CASSSRGTDTQYF

D: TRBD1
size: once
J: TRBJ1-2
V: TRBV7-2
DNA: TGTGCCAGCAGCCCGGACAGGGGAAGAGCTAACTATGGCTACACCTTC
CDR3: CASSPDRGRANYGYTF

D: -
size: -
J: TRBJ1-2
V: TRBV30
DNA: TGTGCCTGGAGTGGAGGGTTCCAAGGCTGCACCTTC
CDR3: CAWSGGFQGCTF